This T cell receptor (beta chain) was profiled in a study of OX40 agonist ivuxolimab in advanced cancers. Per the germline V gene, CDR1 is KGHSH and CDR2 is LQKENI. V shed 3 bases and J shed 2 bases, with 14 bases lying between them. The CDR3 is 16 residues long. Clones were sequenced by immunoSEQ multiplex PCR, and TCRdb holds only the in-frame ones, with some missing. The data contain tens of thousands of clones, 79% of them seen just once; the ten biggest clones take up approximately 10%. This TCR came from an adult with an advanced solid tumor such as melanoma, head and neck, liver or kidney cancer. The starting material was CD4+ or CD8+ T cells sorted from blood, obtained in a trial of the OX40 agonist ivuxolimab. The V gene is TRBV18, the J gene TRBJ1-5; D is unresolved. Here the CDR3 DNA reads TGTGCCAGCTCACCGCCCTCTACTTCAGGCAATCAGCCCCAGCATTTT. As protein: CASSPPSTSGNQPQHF. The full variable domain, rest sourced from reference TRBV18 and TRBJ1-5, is NAGVMQNPRHLVRRRGQEARLRCSPMKGHSHVYWYRQLPEEGLKFMVYLQKENIIDESGMPKERFSAEFPKEGPSILRIQQVVRGDSAAYFCASSPPSTSGNQPQHFGDGTRLSIL.